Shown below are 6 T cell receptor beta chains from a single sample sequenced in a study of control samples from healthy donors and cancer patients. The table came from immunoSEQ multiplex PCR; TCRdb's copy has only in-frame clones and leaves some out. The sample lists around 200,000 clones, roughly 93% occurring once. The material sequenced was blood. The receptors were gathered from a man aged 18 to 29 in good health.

The chain's CDR3 is CASSPIEGLNTEAFF. The CDR3 region has the DNA TGTGCCAGCAGCCCAATTGAGGGTCTGAACACTGAAGCTTTCTTT. The J gene is TRBJ1-1, the V gene TRBV3-1 (or the pseudogene TRBV3-2); D uncertain. Looked up from germline, CDR1 is LGHDT and CDR2 is YNNKEL (reference sequence). Trimming took 4 bases from V and 0 from J, leaving 12 bases between them. There are 15 residues in the CDR3.

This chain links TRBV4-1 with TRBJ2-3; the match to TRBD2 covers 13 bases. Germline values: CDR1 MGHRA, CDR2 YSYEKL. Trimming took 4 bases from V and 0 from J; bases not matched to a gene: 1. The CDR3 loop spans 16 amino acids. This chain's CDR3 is CASSLGLAGSTDTQYF. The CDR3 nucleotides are TGCGCCAGCAGCCTGGGACTAGCGGGGAGCACAGATACGCAGTATTTT.

The CDR3 sequence: CASSFTGLVQPQHF. The CDR3, as DNA: TGTGCCAGCAGTTTCACAGGGTTGGTCCAGCCCCAGCATTTT. The chain carries TRBV27 and TRBJ1-5, with D tentatively TRBD1 (6 bases). The V gene's germline CDR1 is MNHEY and CDR2 SMNVEV (reference sequence). The CDR3 is 14 amino acids. The V end lost 3 bases, the J end lost 7 bases, and 13 bases lay between the germline ends.

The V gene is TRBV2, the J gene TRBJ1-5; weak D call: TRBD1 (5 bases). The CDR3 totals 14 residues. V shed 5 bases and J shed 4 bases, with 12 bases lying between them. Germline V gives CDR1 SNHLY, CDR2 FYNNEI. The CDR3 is CASSTGTINQPQHF. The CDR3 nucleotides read TGTGCCAGCAGTACCGGGACGATTAATCAGCCCCAGCATTTT.

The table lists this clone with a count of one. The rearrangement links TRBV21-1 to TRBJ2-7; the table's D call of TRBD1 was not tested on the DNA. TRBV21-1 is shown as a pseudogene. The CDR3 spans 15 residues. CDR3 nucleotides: TGTGCCAGCAGCATAGGGGTAGCTTTCTCCTACGAGCAGTACTTC. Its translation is CASSIGVAFSYEQYF.

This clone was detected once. The CDR3 protein is CASSSIAGPSGAAQYF. The CDR3 coding sequence is TGTGCCAGCAGTTCTATAGCGGGGCCTTCAGGGGCGGCGCAGTATTTT. V is TRBV6-5 and J is TRBJ2-3, with 8 bases identical to TRBD2. V shed 4 bases and J 10 bases; nucleotides not matched to a gene: 16. CDR3 size: 16 residues. CDR1 is MNHEY and CDR2 is SVGAGI in the germline V gene.